One and the same sample provided the 26 T cell receptor beta chains below, sequenced in a study of shared clonotypes between healthy human individuals. The protocol was immunoSEQ multiplex PCR, while the TCRdb copy is restricted to in-frame clones and leaves out a portion. The data show 2.3 million or so clones, roughly 93% seen once. Input material: naive CD4+ T cells from PBMCs. The subset: CD45RA+ positively selected. These receptors originate from a young man in good health. Some clones in this sample may be carry-over from other donors' samples.

The rearrangement links TRBV30 to TRBJ2-7; no clear D gene. V dropped 5 bases and J dropped 4 bases, with 12 bases sitting between them. CDR1 and CDR2 (germline): GTSNPN, SVGIG (reference sequence). CDR3 length: 12 amino acids. CDR3 DNA sequence: TGTGCCTGGGGCGCGCCCCAGTACGAGCAGTACTTC. It encodes CAWGAPQYEQYF.

This sequence joins TRBV12-5 and TRBJ1-2; TRBD1 matches 8 bases. CDR3 size: 14 residues. V lost 1 base and J lost 6; bases outside the gene matches: 4. Germline CDR1 and CDR2: LGHNT and FRNRAP. The CDR3 coding sequence is TGTGCTAGTGGTTTGGGCGGACAGGGAAATGGCTACACCTTC. Protein sequence: CASGLGGQGNGYTF.

The sample holds one count of this clone. V usage is TRBV2 and J usage is TRBJ1-5; perhaps TRBD1 as D (5 bases). The CDR3 sequence is 15 residues long. The germline V gene encodes CDR1 SNHLY and CDR2 FYNNEI. Trimming stripped 3 bases from V and 2 bases from J, with 11 bases between. CDR3 coding DNA: TGTGCCAGCAGTGAGCAATGGGGCGGCAATCAGCCCCAGCATTTT. This gives the protein CASSEQWGGNQPQHF.

The chain joins TRBV30 to TRBJ1-6, with D uncertain. The CDR3 totals 20 residues. The germline V and J ends were trimmed by 5 bases and 0 bases, with 26 bases remaining between them. Germline V gene lookup returns CDR1 GTSNPN and CDR2 SVGIG (reference sequence). The CDR3 loop is CAWLGDPSGPSSSYNSPLHF. For the CDR3, the DNA is TGTGCCTGGTTGGGAGACCCCTCGGGTCCCTCGAGCTCCTATAATTCACCCCTCCACTTT.

J is TRBJ1-1 and V is TRBV7-2, with no clear D. The V gene lost 4 bases and the J gene lost 7 bases, with 13 bases spanning the gap. This CDR3 is 13 amino acids long. Germline CDR1 SGHTA, CDR2 FQGNSA. The CDR3 sequence: CASSSKDRVEAFF. The CDR3 DNA reads TGTGCCAGCAGCTCAAAGGACCGGGTTGAAGCTTTCTTT.

The genes are TRBV11-2 and TRBJ2-7; TRBD1 is a possible D gene (5 bases). The CDR3 spans 15 residues. The V gene's germline CDR1 is SGHAT and CDR2 FQNNGV. Trimming cost V 3 bases and J 3 bases, with 15 bases left between them. Here the CDR3 DNA reads TGTGCCAGCAGCTTGCATGGGCAGGGTTACTACGAGCAGTACTTC. As protein: CASSLHGQGYYEQYF.

The chain is built from TRBV5-1 and TRBJ2-6; D may be TRBD2 (5 bases). CDR1 is SGHRS, CDR2 YFSETQ, per germline. V was trimmed by 4 bases and J by 0 bases, leaving 8 bases between them. The CDR3 length is 15 residues. Here the CDR3 DNA reads TGCGCCAGCAGCAGGGAGAACTCTGGGGCCAACGTCCTGACTTTC. Residues: CASSRENSGANVLTF. The full variable domain, rest sourced from reference TRBV5-1 and TRBJ2-6, is KAGVTQTPRYLIKTRGQQVTLSCSPISGHRSVSWYQQTPGQGLQFLFEYFSETQRNKGNFPGRFSGRQFSNSRSEMNVSTLELGDSALYLCASSRENSGANVLTFGAGSRLTVL.

The count of this clone is one. The J gene is TRBJ1-6, the V gene TRBV30, with D maybe TRBD1 (6 bases). CDR3 length equals 10 residues. Trimming stripped 1 base from V and 14 bases from J, with 6 bases between. Germline assignment: CDR1 GTSNPN and CDR2 SVGIG (reference sequence). CDR3 protein: CAWSEGALHF. CDR3 bases: TGTGCCTGGAGTGAGGGGGCCCTCCACTTT.

This rearrangement joins TRBV4-1 to TRBJ1-3, with D unclear. V was trimmed by 6 bases and J by 1 base, leaving 16 bases between them. This CDR3 has 16 amino acids. Germline CDR1 and CDR2: MGHRA and YSYEKL. The DNA for the CDR3 is TGCGCCAGCAGGCCCGACACGGCACGGTCTGGAAACACCATATATTTT. Protein sequence: CASRPDTARSGNTIYF.

This chain joins TRBV5-1 and TRBJ2-7, with D possibly being TRBD2 (6 bases). Between the trimmed V and J ends, which lost 0 bases and 0 bases, there was a span of 13 bases. Germline V gene sequence: CDR1 SGHRS, CDR2 YFSETQ. The CDR3 length is 16 residues. The CDR3, as DNA: TGCGCCAGCAGCTTGGCCGGGACTCAGAGCTCCTACGAGCAGTACTTC. This encodes CASSLAGTQSSYEQYF.

This clone was counted once. This CDR3 is also generated by other DNA sequences in the sample. J is TRBJ1-2 and V is TRBV7-2; D is perhaps TRBD1 (6 bases). The V end lost 4 bases, the J end lost 4 bases, and 7 bases lay between the germline ends. Germline values: CDR1 SGHTA, CDR2 FQGNSA. The CDR3 runs 12 residues. Written as DNA, the CDR3 is TGTGCCAGCAGCTCGGACAGCTATGGCTACACCTTC. Its translation: CASSSDSYGYTF.

This sequence joins TRBV7-6 and TRBJ1-2; weak D call: TRBD1 (5 bases). V was cut by 5 bases and J by 4 bases, with 11 bases left in between. Germline lookup yields CDR1 SGHVS and CDR2 FNYEAQ. The CDR3 has 13 amino acids. The CDR3 nucleotides read TGTGCCAGCAGCCTGGACATCATCTATGGCTACACCTTC. Encoded protein: CASSLDIIYGYTF.

This chain connects TRBV18 to TRBJ1-5, with D tentatively TRBD1 (5 bases). Germline CDR1 KGHSH, CDR2 LQKENI. Trimming removed 6 bases from V and 3 bases from J, with 12 bases in between. This CDR3 has 14 amino acids. As DNA, the CDR3 is TGTGCCAGCTCGGATACAGGATACAATCAGCCCCAGCATTTT. It yields the protein CASSDTGYNQPQHF. Complete variable domain (other parts from reference TRBV18 and TRBJ1-5): NAGVMQNPRHLVRRRGQEARLRCSPMKGHSHVYWYRQLPEEGLKFMVYLQKENIIDESGMPKERFSAEFPKEGPSILRIQQVVRGDSAAYFCASSDTGYNQPQHFGDGTRLSIL.

The chain carries TRBV9 and TRBJ1-2; TRBD1 matches at 10 bases. Germline-derived CDR1 and CDR2 are SGDLS and YYNGEE. This CDR3 region has 18 residues. The V segment lost 4 bases and the J segment 4 bases; nucleotides outside the gene matches: 16. CDR3 sequence reads: CASSSSLNPGQGIYGYTF. CDR3 nucleotide sequence: TGTGCCAGCAGCTCATCATTAAACCCGGGACAGGGGATCTATGGCTACACCTTC.

The table lists this clone with a few counts. A clone one base away is much larger, so this may be a read error. Other DNA sequences from this sample encode an identical CDR3 as well. This chain links TRBV11-2 with TRBJ2-1; 7 bases are shared with TRBD2. Trimming at V came to 1 base and at J to 0 bases, leaving 0 bases not matched to a gene. CDR1 is SGHAT and CDR2 is FQNNGV in the germline V gene. This CDR3 comprises 15 residues. For the CDR3, the DNA is TGTGCCAGCAGCTTAGGCGGGAGCTCCTACAATGAGCAGTTCTTC. Translating it yields CASSLGGSSYNEQFF.

This chain joins TRBV6-1 and TRBJ1-2, with D unclear. V dropped 4 bases and J dropped 8 bases, with 20 bases sitting between them. CDR3 size: 15 residues. The V gene's germline CDR1 is MNHNS and CDR2 SASEGT. The CDR3 is CASSVLDPLGRGYTF. The CDR3 DNA is TGTGCCAGCAGTGTGTTAGACCCCCTGGGCCGCGGCTACACCTTC.

The chain combines TRBV5-1 with TRBJ1-1, with D unclear. V lost 1 base to trimming and J lost 1 base, with 8 bases between them. The length of the CDR3 is 14 residues. The V gene's germline CDR1 is SGHRS and CDR2 YFSETQ. CDR3 amino acids: CASSLPGKNTEAFF. The CDR3 bases are TGCGCCAGCAGCTTGCCCGGGAAGAACACTGAAGCTTTCTTT. Using reference TRBV5-1 and TRBJ1-1 for the parts outside the CDR3, the full variable domain is KAGVTQTPRYLIKTRGQQVTLSCSPISGHRSVSWYQQTPGQGLQFLFEYFSETQRNKGNFPGRFSGRQFSNSRSEMNVSTLELGDSALYLCASSLPGKNTEAFFGQGTRLTVV.

V usage is TRBV28 and J usage is TRBJ2-7, with 8 bases identical to TRBD2. Unmatched junction bases numbered 6, after V lost 6 bases and J lost 2 bases. The CDR3 length is 14 residues. The V gene's germline CDR1 is MDHEN and CDR2 SYDVKM. CDR3 residues: CASRPPGGAYEQYF. DNA for the CDR3: TGTGCCAGCAGACCCCCCGGGGGGGCCTACGAGCAGTACTTC. Full variable domain (outside the CDR3, taken from reference TRBV28 and TRBJ2-7): DVKVTQSSRYLVKRTGEKVFLECVQDMDHENMFWYRQDPGLGLRLIYFSYDVKMKEKGDIPEGYSVSREKKERFSLILESASTNQTSMYLCASRPPGGAYEQYFGPGTRLTVT.

V gene TRBV7-9 combines with J gene TRBJ2-5, with 9 nucleotides matching TRBD1. The V segment lost 8 bases and the J segment 5 bases; nucleotides outside the gene matches: 3. Germline assignment: CDR1 SEHNR and CDR2 FQNEAQ (reference sequence). The CDR3 spans 12 residues. CDR3: CASGQGYETQYF. CDR3 DNA: TGTGCCAGCGGACAGGGGTATGAGACCCAGTACTTC.

V usage is TRBV19 and J usage is TRBJ2-7; the D gene is possibly TRBD2 (6 bases). The V end lost 7 bases, the J end lost 0 bases, and 13 bases lay between the germline ends. Germline V gene data show CDR1 as LNHDA and CDR2 as SQIVND (reference sequence). This CDR3 region has 14 residues. The CDR3 bases are TGTGCCAGTAAACGAGTCGGGAGCTCCTACGAGCAGTACTTC. Amino acid sequence: CASKRVGSSYEQYF.

V and J are TRBV18 and TRBJ2-1, with D possibly matching TRBD1 (6 bases). Germline values: CDR1 KGHSH, CDR2 LQKENI. CDR3 length: 14 amino acids. Between the trimmed V and J ends, which lost 5 bases and 8 bases, there was a span of 16 bases. CDR3 sequence reads: CASSRGRGVYEQFF. CDR3 sequence (DNA): TGTGCCAGCTCAAGAGGCAGGGGAGTCTATGAGCAGTTCTTC.

V gene TRBV7-2 combines with J gene TRBJ2-6; the D is unclear. CDR1 and CDR2 (germline): SGHTA, FQGNSA. The CDR3 totals 15 residues. Trimming stripped 1 base from V and 4 bases from J, with 8 bases between. Here the CDR3 reads CASSLVGAGANVLTF. For the CDR3, the DNA is TGTGCCAGCAGCTTAGTTGGCGCCGGGGCCAACGTCCTGACTTTC. The full variable domain, its missing parts supplied by reference TRBV7-2 and TRBJ2-6, is GAGVSQSPSNKVTEKGKDVELRCDPISGHTALYWYRQSLGQGLEFLIYFQGNSAPDKSGLPSDRFSAERTGGSVSTLTIQRTQQEDSAVYLCASSLVGAGANVLTFGAGSRLTVL.

The genes are TRBV11-2 and TRBJ1-1, with a weak D call TRBD1 (5 bases). The germline gives CDR1 SGHAT, CDR2 FQNNGV. V lost 1 base and J 0 bases, leaving 9 bases between the germline ends. The CDR3 is 15 amino acids. The CDR3 DNA reads as TGTGCCAGCAGCTTAGCCGGGACCATGAACACTGAAGCTTTCTTT. As protein: CASSLAGTMNTEAFF.

The chain recombines TRBV5-1 with TRBJ2-7; 14 bases match TRBD2. CDR3 length: 15 residues. In germline, CDR1 is SGHRS, CDR2 YFSETQ. The trim removed 5 bases at V and 6 bases at J, leaving 7 bases unmatched. The DNA for the CDR3 is TGCGCCAGCAGGCCCGGGACTAGCGGGAGCACCGAGCAGTACTTC. It translates to CASRPGTSGSTEQYF.

This chain joins TRBV7-9 and TRBJ2-1; 9 nucleotides align to TRBD2. Germline assignment: CDR1 SEHNR and CDR2 FQNEAQ (reference sequence). This CDR3 spans 17 amino acids. V trimming: 4 bases; J trimming: 4 bases; junction bases outside the gene matches: 11. The CDR3: CASSWLAGAPGYNEQFF. In DNA, the CDR3 is TGTGCCAGCAGCTGGTTAGCGGGAGCCCCGGGGTACAATGAGCAGTTCTTC. The whole variable domain, remainder taken from reference TRBV7-9 and TRBJ2-1, is DTGVSQNPRHKITKRGQNVTFRCDPISEHNRLYWYRQTLGQGPEFLTYFQNEAQLEKSRLLSDRFSAERPKGSFSTLEIQRTEQGDSAMYLCASSWLAGAPGYNEQFFGPGTRLTVL.

This clone was recorded once. This sequence joins TRBV15 and TRBJ1-3, with D unclear. Germline CDR1 and CDR2: LNHNV and YYDKDF (reference sequence). Trimming took 2 bases from V and 0 from J, leaving 8 bases between them. The CDR3 covers 15 residues. CDR3 sequence reads: CATSRLIDSGNTIYF. The CDR3 region has the DNA TGTGCCACCAGCAGACTCATCGACTCTGGAAACACCATATATTTT.